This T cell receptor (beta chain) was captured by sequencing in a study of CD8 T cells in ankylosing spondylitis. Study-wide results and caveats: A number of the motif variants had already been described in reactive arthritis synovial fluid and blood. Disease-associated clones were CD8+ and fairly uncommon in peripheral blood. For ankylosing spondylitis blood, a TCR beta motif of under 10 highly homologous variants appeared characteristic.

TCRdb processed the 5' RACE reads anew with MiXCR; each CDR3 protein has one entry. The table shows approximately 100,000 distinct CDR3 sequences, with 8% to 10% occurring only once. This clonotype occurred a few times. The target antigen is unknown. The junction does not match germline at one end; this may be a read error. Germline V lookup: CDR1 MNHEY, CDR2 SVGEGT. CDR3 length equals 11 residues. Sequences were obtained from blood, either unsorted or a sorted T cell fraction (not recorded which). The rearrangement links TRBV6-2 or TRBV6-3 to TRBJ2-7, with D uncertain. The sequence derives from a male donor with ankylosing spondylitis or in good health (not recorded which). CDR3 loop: CASSNSREQYF. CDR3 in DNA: TGTGCCAGCAGTAACTCCCGTGAGCAGTACTTC.